This T cell receptor beta chain was captured by sequencing in a study of CD4+ T cells in melanoma (dated by TCRdb to 2022 to 2024). Study-wide context: The study examined neoantigen-specific CD4+ T cells in human melanoma. Study-level results and caveats: Neoantigen-specific CD4+ T cells were reported to be correlated with the function of CD8+ T cells, macrophages and B cells. Neoantigen-specific CD4+ T cells in melanoma were reported to show diverse differentiation states.

The donors were people with melanoma. Preparation of the library involved the immunoSEQ multiplex PCR assay. TCRdb took over this immuneACCESS table, retaining in-frame rearrangements with V and J assigned. Such tables are incomplete; in checked studies, under half of the missing clones stem from an unresolved V gene, and the remainder is unexplained. Here the sample has 9,000 to 13,000 clones; roughly 78% occur a single time. The ten most abundant clones make up approximately 21% of the sample. A word on this clone: Its binding antigen is unknown. Base quality data are lacking; no much larger clone is found one base away.

The CDR3, cysteine through phenylalanine, is 12 amino acids long. Only CDR3 DNA is held: 36 bases, read in frame from base 1. According to the germline V gene, CDR1 reads WSHSY and CDR2 reads SAAADI. V lost 2 bases and J lost 4 bases; the stretch between them is 5 bases long. Recombination connected TRBV10-2 to TRBJ1-2, with the D gene not confidently named. Sample: cells from a culture (not recorded whether cultured in vitro). This sequence was found in a human donor with melanoma. The CDR3 loop reads CASSEVPYGYTF. The DNA is TGCGCCAGCAGTGAGGTTCCCTATGGCTACACCTTC.